These 23 T cell receptor beta chains were sequenced from one sample in a study of response to subunit inactivated influenza vaccine. TCRdb ran MiXCR on the RT-PCR reads and lists one entry per CDR3 protein. The repertoire holds roughly 710,000 distinct CDR3 sequences, with about 15% as singletons. This specimen was PBMCs from blood, taken roughly 15 days before vaccination. The receptors derive from a man aged 50 or older who received an inactivated influenza vaccine.

The chain carries TRBV5-1 and TRBJ2-7; D tentatively reads TRBD1 or TRBD2 (5 bases each). V was trimmed by 2 bases and J by 6 bases, leaving 9 bases between them. The V gene's germline CDR1 is SGHRS and CDR2 YFSETQ. This CDR3 contains 12 residues. The CDR3 loop is CASSFGGVEQYF. The CDR3 DNA reads TGCGCCAGCAGCTTTGGGGGAGTCGAGCAGTACTTC. Using reference TRBV5-1 and TRBJ2-7 for the parts outside the CDR3, the full variable domain is KAGVTQTPRYLIKTRGQQVTLSCSPISGHRSVSWYQQTPGQGLQFLFEYFSETQRNKGNFPGRFSGRQFSNSRSEMNVSTLELGDSALYLCASSFGGVEQYFGPGTRLTVT.

This clonotype turned up a few times. The rearrangement uses TRBV6-2 or TRBV6-3 and TRBJ2-7; 10 bases fit TRBD1. With V trimmed by 6 bases and J by 0 bases, 11 bases remained unmatched. From germline, CDR1 is MNHEY and CDR2 SVGEGT. The CDR3 spans 17 residues. The CDR3 reads CASSQRPRQGASYEQYF. For the CDR3, the DNA is TGTGCCAGCAGCCAAAGACCTCGACAGGGGGCCTCCTACGAGCAGTACTTC.

The chain is built from TRBV29-1 and TRBJ2-3; 12 nucleotides agree with TRBD2. In germline, CDR1 is SQVTM, CDR2 ANQGSEA. CDR3 length: 16 amino acids. V lost 3 bases to trimming and J lost 2 bases; unmatched junction nucleotides: 6. CDR3 nucleotides: TGCAGCGTTGATGGGCTAGCGGGGGGGAACACAGATACGCAGTATTTT. The encoded protein is CSVDGLAGGNTDTQYF.

The gene calls are TRBV12-3 or TRBV12-4 and TRBJ1-2, with TRBD1 as a possible D gene (5 bases). This CDR3 is 13 amino acids long. V lost 6 bases, J lost 5 bases, and 13 bases lay in between. CDR3 in DNA: TGTGCCAGCAGGGGGCCAGGACTATATGGCTACACCTTC. This gives the protein CASRGPGLYGYTF.

The chain is built from TRBV6-1 and TRBJ2-1; D perhaps matches TRBD2 (7 bases). The germline V gene encodes CDR1 MNHNS and CDR2 SASEGT. The V and J ends lost 3 bases and 2 bases respectively, with 11 bases between them. CDR3 length: 15 residues. CDR3 amino acids: CASSERGPTYNEQFF. The CDR3 nucleotides are TGTGCCAGCAGTGAGCGGGGGCCAACCTACAATGAGCAGTTCTTC.

The rearrangement joins TRBV5-1 to TRBJ2-7; TRBD2 might be the D (5 bases). CDR1 is SGHRS and CDR2 is YFSETQ in the germline V gene. CDR3 size: 14 residues. V lost 0 bases and J 7 bases, leaving 14 bases between the germline ends. In nucleotides, the CDR3 is TGCGCCAGCAGCTTGGCCGGGATCATCGGGGAGCAGTACTTC. This sequence encodes CASSLAGIIGEQYF. Looking up the rest from reference TRBV5-1 and TRBJ2-7 gives the full variable domain: KAGVTQTPRYLIKTRGQQVTLSCSPISGHRSVSWYQQTPGQGLQFLFEYFSETQRNKGNFPGRFSGRQFSNSRSEMNVSTLELGDSALYLCASSLAGIIGEQYFGPGTRLTVT.

V gene TRBV27 combines with J gene TRBJ2-4; D is ambiguous. CDR1 and CDR2 (germline): MNHEY, SMNVEV (reference sequence). V was pared by 0 bases and J by 0 bases, with 9 bases between. The CDR3 spans 16 residues. This CDR3 is CASSLSVLLAKNIQYF. CDR3 sequence (DNA): TGTGCCAGCAGTTTATCGGTTCTCCTAGCCAAAAACATTCAGTACTTC.

This clonotype occurred a few times. The chain has TRBV7-9 and TRBJ2-1, with 9 bases lining up with TRBD1. This CDR3 region has 15 residues. V trimming: 5 bases; J trimming: 3 bases; junction bases outside the gene matches: 5. Germline values: CDR1 SEHNR, CDR2 FQNEAQ (reference sequence). The CDR3 region is CASSRTGANYNEQFF. The DNA of the CDR3 is TGTGCCAGCAGCCGGACAGGGGCTAACTACAATGAGCAGTTCTTC.

The V and J genes are TRBV6-2 or TRBV6-3 and TRBJ2-1; no definite D call. Germline V gives CDR1 MNHEY, CDR2 SVGEGT. The CDR3 spans 13 residues. Between the trimmed V and J ends, which lost 5 bases and 4 bases, there was a span of 9 bases. The CDR3 sequence is CASSRPGYNEQFF. The CDR3 nucleotides are TGTGCCAGCAGTCGACCTGGGTACAATGAGCAGTTCTTC.

J is TRBJ2-5 and V is TRBV11-3; a possible D gene is TRBD2 (6 bases). This CDR3 is built from 14 residues. Germline values: CDR1 SGHNT, CDR2 YENEEA. The V gene lost 5 bases and the J gene lost 0 bases, with 10 bases spanning the gap. The CDR3, as DNA: TGTGCCAGCAGCGCAGGACTAAACCAAGAGACCCAGTACTTC. Translation gives CASSAGLNQETQYF.

The rearrangement links TRBV5-1 to TRBJ2-1; TRBD2 agrees at 8 bases. Unmatched junction bases numbered 7, after V lost 4 bases and J lost 7 bases. The CDR3 spans 14 residues. Per germline, CDR1 SGHRS and CDR2 YFSETQ. CDR3: CASSLSGSWNEQFF. The DNA of the CDR3 is TGCGCCAGCAGCCTGAGCGGGAGCTGGAATGAGCAGTTCTTC. Full variable domain (rest looked up from reference TRBV5-1 and TRBJ2-1): KAGVTQTPRYLIKTRGQQVTLSCSPISGHRSVSWYQQTPGQGLQFLFEYFSETQRNKGNFPGRFSGRQFSNSRSEMNVSTLELGDSALYLCASSLSGSWNEQFFGPGTRLTVL.

This clonotype was counted between two and nine times. This chain joins TRBV28 and TRBJ2-7, with 9 nucleotides matching TRBD1. The V gene's germline CDR1 is MDHEN and CDR2 SYDVKM. This CDR3 has 16 amino acids. V lost 4 bases to trimming and J lost 5 bases; unmatched junction nucleotides: 12. CDR3 coding DNA: TGTGCCAGCAGTTCCCTCCCACAGGGGGCACTTAACGAGCAGTACTTC. Translating it yields CASSSLPQGALNEQYF.

This clonotype was counted only a few times. This rearrangement joins TRBV5-1 to TRBJ2-7; TRBD2 aligns across 9 bases. The V and J ends lost 4 bases and 2 bases, in that order; junction bases with no gene match: 4. Germline V gives CDR1 SGHRS, CDR2 YFSETQ. The CDR3 has 14 residues. The CDR3 DNA reads TGCGCCAGCAGCAACGCGGGAGGGCCCTACGAGCAGTACTTC. Translation: CASSNAGGPYEQYF.

This clonotype was seen a few times. The chain carries TRBV20-1 and TRBJ2-3, with TRBD2 matching over 8 bases. Germline assignment: CDR1 DFQATT and CDR2 SNEGSKA (reference sequence). Germline trimming cut 1 base from V and 4 bases from J; bases unmatched to any gene: 13. This CDR3 region has 17 residues. CDR3 bases: TGCAGTGCTAGAGTACCCTATCAGCGGGAGAAAGCAGATACGCAGTATTTT. Its translation: CSARVPYQREKADTQYF.

This clonotype appeared many times. The CDR3 region is CASSWTSGNTGELFF. CDR3 coding DNA: TGTGCCAGCTCGTGGACTAGCGGAAACACCGGGGAGCTGTTTTTT. This rearrangement joins TRBV11-2 to TRBJ2-2; TRBD2 matches at 10 bases. The germline gives CDR1 SGHAT, CDR2 FQNNGV. This CDR3 comprises 15 residues. The trim removed 8 bases at V and 2 bases at J, leaving 5 bases unmatched. The variable domain in full, with the rest retrieved from reference TRBV11-2 and TRBJ2-2, is EAGVAQSPRYKIIEKRQSVAFWCNPISGHATLYWYQQILGQGPKLLIQFQNNGVVDDSQLPKDRFSAERLKGVDSTLKIQPAKLEDSAVYLCASSWTSGNTGELFFGEGSRLTVL.

This clonotype was seen only a few times. The chain employs TRBV25-1 and TRBJ1-6, with D unresolved. The CDR3 contains 12 residues. The germline V and J ends were trimmed by 1 base and 14 bases, with 9 bases remaining between them. The germline CDR1 and CDR2 sequences are MGHDK and SYGVNS. The CDR3 sequence: CASSESTATLHF. The CDR3 bases are TGTGCCAGCAGTGAATCCACGGCAACCCTCCACTTT. Full variable domain (rest looked up from reference TRBV25-1 and TRBJ1-6): EADIYQTPRYLVIGTGKKITLECSQTMGHDKMYWYQQDPGMELHLIHYSYGVNSTEKGDLSSESTVSRIRTEHFPLTLESARPSHTSQYLCASSESTATLHFGNGTRLTVT.

The CDR3 coding sequence is TGTGCCAGCAGCTTGACTAGCGACTACGAGCAGTACTTC. Protein product: CASSLTSDYEQYF. This chain connects TRBV5-5 to TRBJ2-7, with TRBD2 matching 7 bases. Germline CDR1 is SGHKS and CDR2 is YYEKEE (reference sequence). Unmatched junction bases numbered 1, after V lost 1 base and J lost 3 bases. This CDR3 has 13 amino acids. Looking up the rest from reference TRBV5-5 and TRBJ2-7 gives the full variable domain: DAGVTQSPTHLIKTRGQQVTLRCSPISGHKSVSWYQQVLGQGPQFIFQYYEKEERGRGNFPDRFSARQFPNYSSELNVNALLLGDSALYLCASSLTSDYEQYFGPGTRLTVT.

The genes are TRBV2 and TRBJ2-3, with D perhaps given as TRBD1 or TRBD2 (5 bases each). Trimming left V 1 base short and J 0 bases short, with 8 bases between. Germline loops: CDR1 SNHLY, CDR2 FYNNEI. CDR3 length equals 15 residues. The chain's CDR3 is CASSEVGGSTDTQYF. CDR3 nucleotide sequence: TGTGCCAGCAGTGAAGTTGGGGGTAGCACAGATACGCAGTATTTT.

This clonotype has more than one count but fewer than ten. This chain connects TRBV6-2 or TRBV6-3 to TRBJ1-2, with D maybe TRBD1 (5 bases). The V end lost 2 bases, the J end lost 3 bases, and 16 bases lay between the germline ends. Germline CDR1 MNHEY, CDR2 SVGEGT. This CDR3 has 16 residues. CDR3 sequence (DNA): TGTGCCAGCAGTTACGGTCGGGGGAACAATGACTATGGCTACACCTTC. Its protein product is CASSYGRGNNDYGYTF.

This clonotype turned up a few times. The rearrangement links TRBV20-1 to TRBJ1-2; a possible D gene is TRBD1 (5 bases). The CDR3 contains 13 residues. Germline CDR1 reads DFQATT; CDR2 reads SNEGSKA (reference sequence). Trimming shortened V by 1 base and J by 4 bases, and 10 bases separated the two germline ends. In DNA form, the CDR3 reads TGCAGTGCTAGAGGGGGCACCGTCTATGGCTACACCTTC. Translation: CSARGGTVYGYTF.

This chain joins TRBV27 and TRBJ1-5, with D unresolved. V was cut by 0 bases and J by 6 bases, with 6 bases left in between. This CDR3 is 13 amino acids long. Germline V gives CDR1 MNHEY, CDR2 SMNVEV (reference sequence). The CDR3, as DNA: TGTGCCAGCAGTTTATCCGGGCCTCAGCCCCAGCATTTT. This encodes CASSLSGPQPQHF.

The rearrangement joins TRBV5-1 to TRBJ2-3; 8 bases align to TRBD2. The CDR3 is made up of 16 amino acids. V shed 0 bases and J 4 bases; nucleotides not matched to a gene: 7. CDR1 and CDR2 from the germline V gene are SGHRS and YFSETQ. The CDR3 spells CASSLVAAGGSDTQYF. CDR3 bases: TGCGCCAGCAGCTTGGTTGCGGCGGGGGGATCAGATACGCAGTATTTT. The variable domain in full, completed from reference TRBV5-1 and TRBJ2-3, reads KAGVTQTPRYLIKTRGQQVTLSCSPISGHRSVSWYQQTPGQGLQFLFEYFSETQRNKGNFPGRFSGRQFSNSRSEMNVSTLELGDSALYLCASSLVAAGGSDTQYFGPGTRLTVL.

This clonotype has ten or more counts. This rearrangement joins TRBV15 to TRBJ2-1; D is possibly TRBD2 (5 bases). CDR1 and CDR2 (germline): LNHNV, YYDKDF (reference sequence). This CDR3 has 13 residues. V lost 4 bases to trimming and J lost 1 base, with 5 bases between them. CDR3 DNA: TGTGCCACCAGCACGGGATCCTACAATGAGCAGTTCTTC. Translated: CATSTGSYNEQFF.